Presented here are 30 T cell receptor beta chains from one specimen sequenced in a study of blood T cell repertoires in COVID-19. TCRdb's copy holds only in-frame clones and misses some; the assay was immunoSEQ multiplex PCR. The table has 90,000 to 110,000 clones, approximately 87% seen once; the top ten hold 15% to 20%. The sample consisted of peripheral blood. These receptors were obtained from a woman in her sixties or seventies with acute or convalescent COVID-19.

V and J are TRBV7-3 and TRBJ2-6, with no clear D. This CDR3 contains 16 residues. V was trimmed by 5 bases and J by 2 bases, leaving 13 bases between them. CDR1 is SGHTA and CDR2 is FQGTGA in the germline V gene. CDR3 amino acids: CASSPLAPTGANVLTF. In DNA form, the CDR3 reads TGTGCCAGCAGCCCTTTAGCCCCCACTGGGGCCAACGTCCTGACTTTC.

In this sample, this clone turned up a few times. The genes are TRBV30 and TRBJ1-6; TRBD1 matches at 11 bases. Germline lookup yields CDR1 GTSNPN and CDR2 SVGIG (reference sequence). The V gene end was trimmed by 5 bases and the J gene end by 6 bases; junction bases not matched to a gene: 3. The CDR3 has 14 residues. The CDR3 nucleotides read TGTGCCTGGGGACAGGGGGCGCGTAATTCACCCCTCCACTTT. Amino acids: CAWGQGARNSPLHF.

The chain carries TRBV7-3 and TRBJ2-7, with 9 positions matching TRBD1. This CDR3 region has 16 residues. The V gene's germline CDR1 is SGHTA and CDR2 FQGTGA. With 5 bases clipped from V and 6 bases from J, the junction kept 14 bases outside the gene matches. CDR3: CASSLRGTGKIREQYF. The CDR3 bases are TGTGCCAGCAGCCTGAGAGGGACAGGGAAAATACGCGAGCAGTACTTC.

The CDR3 coding sequence is TGTGCCAGCATCCCAAGTTCTCTAGCGGGGACGGTCGGGGAGCTGTTTTTT. It is translated as CASIPSSLAGTVGELFF. The chain recombines TRBV28 with TRBJ2-2; 9 positions agree with TRBD2. V shed 7 bases and J 7 bases; nucleotides not matched to a gene: 16. The CDR3 has 17 amino acids. The germline V gene encodes CDR1 MDHEN and CDR2 SYDVKM.

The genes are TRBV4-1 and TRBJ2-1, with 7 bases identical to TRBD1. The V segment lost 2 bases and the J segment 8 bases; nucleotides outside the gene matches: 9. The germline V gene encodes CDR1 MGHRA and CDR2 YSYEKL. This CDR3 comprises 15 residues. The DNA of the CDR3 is TGCGCCAGCAGCCAACGGGACAGCCGTGGGGATGAGCAGTTCTTC. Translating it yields CASSQRDSRGDEQFF.

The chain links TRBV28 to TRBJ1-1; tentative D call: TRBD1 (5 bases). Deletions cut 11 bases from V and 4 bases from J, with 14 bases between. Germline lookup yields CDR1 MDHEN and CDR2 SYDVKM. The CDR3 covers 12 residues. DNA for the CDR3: TGTGCCTGGGGGAGGGGTGTCACTGAAGCTTTCTTT. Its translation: CAWGRGVTEAFF.

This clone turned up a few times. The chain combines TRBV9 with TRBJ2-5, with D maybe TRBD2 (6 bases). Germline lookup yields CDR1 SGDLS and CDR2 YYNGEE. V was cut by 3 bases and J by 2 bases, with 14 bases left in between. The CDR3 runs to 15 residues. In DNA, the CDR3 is TGTGCCAGCAGCGCGGTCGGTGGGGGGCAAGAGACCCAGTACTTC. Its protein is CASSAVGGGQETQYF.

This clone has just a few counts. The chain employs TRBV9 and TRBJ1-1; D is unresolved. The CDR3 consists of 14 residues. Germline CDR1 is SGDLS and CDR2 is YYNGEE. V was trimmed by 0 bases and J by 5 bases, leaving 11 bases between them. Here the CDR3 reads CASSVDPLLTEAFF. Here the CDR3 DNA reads TGTGCCAGCAGCGTAGATCCCCTACTGACTGAAGCTTTCTTT.

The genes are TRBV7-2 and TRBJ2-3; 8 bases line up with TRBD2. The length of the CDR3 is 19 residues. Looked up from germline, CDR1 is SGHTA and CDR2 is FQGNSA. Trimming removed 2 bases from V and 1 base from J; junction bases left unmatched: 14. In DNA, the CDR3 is TGTGCCAGCAGCTTATGGCGGTCGGGGCCGGGACTAGGCACAGATACGCAGTATTTT. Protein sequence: CASSLWRSGPGLGTDTQYF.

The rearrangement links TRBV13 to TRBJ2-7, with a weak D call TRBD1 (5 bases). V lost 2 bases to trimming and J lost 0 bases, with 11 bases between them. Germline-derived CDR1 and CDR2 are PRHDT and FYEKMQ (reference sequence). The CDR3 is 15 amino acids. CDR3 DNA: TGTGCCAGCAGCTTAAGGCAGGGTCTCTCCTACGAGCAGTACTTC. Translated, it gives CASSLRQGLSYEQYF.

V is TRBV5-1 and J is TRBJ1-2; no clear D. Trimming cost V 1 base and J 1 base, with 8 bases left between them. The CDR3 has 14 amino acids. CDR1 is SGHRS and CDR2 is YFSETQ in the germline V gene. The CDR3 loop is CASSLTAGNYGYTF. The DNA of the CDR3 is TGCGCCAGCAGCTTGACGGCGGGTAACTATGGCTACACCTTC.

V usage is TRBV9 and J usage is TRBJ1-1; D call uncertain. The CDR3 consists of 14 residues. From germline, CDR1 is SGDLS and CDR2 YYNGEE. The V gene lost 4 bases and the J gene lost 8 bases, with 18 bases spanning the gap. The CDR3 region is CASSRISTEREAFF. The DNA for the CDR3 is TGTGCCAGCAGCCGAATCTCGACGGAGCGGGAAGCTTTCTTT.

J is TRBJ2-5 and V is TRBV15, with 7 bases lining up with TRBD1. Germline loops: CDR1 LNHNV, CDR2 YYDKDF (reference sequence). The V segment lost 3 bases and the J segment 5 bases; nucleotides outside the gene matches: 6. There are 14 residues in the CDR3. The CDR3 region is CATSRTGWTETQYF. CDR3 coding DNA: TGTGCCACCAGCAGGACAGGGTGGACGGAGACCCAGTACTTC.

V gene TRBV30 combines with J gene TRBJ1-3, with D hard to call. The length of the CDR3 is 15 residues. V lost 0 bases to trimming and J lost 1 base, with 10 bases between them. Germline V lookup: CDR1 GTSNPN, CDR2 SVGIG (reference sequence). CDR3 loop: CAWSVHGSSGNTIYF. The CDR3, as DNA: TGTGCCTGGAGTGTACATGGGAGTTCTGGAAACACCATATATTTT. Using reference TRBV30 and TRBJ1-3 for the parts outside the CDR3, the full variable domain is SQTIHQWPATLVQPVGSPLSLECTVEGTSNPNLYWYRQAAGRGLQLLFYSVGIGQISSEVPQNLSASRPQDRQFILSSKKLLLSDSGFYLCAWSVHGSSGNTIYFGEGSWLTVV.

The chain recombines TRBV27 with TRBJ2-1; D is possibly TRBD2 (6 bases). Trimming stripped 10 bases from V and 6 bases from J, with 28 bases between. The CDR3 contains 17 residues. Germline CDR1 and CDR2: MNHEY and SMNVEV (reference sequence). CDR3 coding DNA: TGTGCCACCGGGGGTGGGCTAAGAACGACTAGAAGCAATGAGCAGTTCTTC. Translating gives CATGGGLRTTRSNEQFF.

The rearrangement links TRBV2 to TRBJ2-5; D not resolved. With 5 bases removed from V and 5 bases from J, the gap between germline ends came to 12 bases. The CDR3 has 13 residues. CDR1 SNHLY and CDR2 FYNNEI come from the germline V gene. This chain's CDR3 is CASSLRLLETQYF. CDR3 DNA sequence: TGTGCCAGCAGTCTGCGGTTGTTGGAGACCCAGTACTTC.

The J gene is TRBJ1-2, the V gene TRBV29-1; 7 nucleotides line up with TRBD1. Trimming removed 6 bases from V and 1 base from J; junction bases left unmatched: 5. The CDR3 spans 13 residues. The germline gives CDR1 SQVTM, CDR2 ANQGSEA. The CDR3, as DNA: TGCAGCGTCGGGACAGCCGTTAACTATGGCTACACCTTC. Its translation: CSVGTAVNYGYTF.

The CDR3 here is CASSQGEAGTDTQYF. CDR3 nucleotides: TGCGCCAGCAGCCAAGGGGAGGCAGGCACAGATACGCAGTATTTT. V usage is TRBV4-3 and J usage is TRBJ2-3; D may be TRBD2 (6 bases). Germline V gene data show CDR1 as LGHNA and CDR2 as YSLEER. V was trimmed by 1 base and J by 1 base, leaving 9 bases between them. The CDR3 is made up of 15 amino acids.

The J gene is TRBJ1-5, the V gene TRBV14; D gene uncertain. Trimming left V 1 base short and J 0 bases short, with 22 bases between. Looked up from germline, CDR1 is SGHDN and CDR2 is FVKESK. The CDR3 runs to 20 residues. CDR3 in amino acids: CASSQVRVAEPDYSNQPQHF. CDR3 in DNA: TGTGCCAGCAGCCAAGTAAGGGTAGCGGAACCCGACTATAGCAATCAGCCCCAGCATTTT.

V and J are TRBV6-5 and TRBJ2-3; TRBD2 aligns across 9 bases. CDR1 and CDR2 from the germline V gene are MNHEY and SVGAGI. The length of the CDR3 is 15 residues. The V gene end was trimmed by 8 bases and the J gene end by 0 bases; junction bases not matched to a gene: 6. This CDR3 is CASRPGLASTDTQYF. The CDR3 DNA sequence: TGTGCCAGCCGCCCGGGACTAGCTAGCACAGATACGCAGTATTTT.

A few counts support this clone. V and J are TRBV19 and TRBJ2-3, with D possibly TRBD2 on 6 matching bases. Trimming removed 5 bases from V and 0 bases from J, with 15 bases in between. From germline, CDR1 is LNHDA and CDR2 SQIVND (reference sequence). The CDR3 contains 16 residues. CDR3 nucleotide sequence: TGTGCCAGTAGTCCCCGACTAGACTCTAGCACAGATACGCAGTATTTT. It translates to CASSPRLDSSTDTQYF.

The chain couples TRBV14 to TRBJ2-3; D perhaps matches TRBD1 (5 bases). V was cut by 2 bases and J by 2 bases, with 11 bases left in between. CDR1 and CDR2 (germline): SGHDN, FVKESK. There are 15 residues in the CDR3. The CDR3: CASSQKTVSTDTQYF. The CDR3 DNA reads TGTGCCAGCAGCCAAAAGACAGTATCCACAGATACGCAGTATTTT.

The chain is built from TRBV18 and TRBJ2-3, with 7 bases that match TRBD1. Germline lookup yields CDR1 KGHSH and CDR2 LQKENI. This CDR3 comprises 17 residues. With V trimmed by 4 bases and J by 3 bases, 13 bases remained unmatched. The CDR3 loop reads CASSLPTPTGSTDTQYF. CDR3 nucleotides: TGTGCCAGCTCACTTCCCACCCCGACAGGGTCGACAGATACGCAGTATTTT.

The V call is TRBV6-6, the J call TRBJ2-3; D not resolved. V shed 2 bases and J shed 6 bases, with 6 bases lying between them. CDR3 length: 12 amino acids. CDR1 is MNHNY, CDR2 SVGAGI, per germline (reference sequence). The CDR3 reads CASSYPSDTQYF. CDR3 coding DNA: TGTGCCAGCAGTTACCCTTCCGATACGCAGTATTTT.

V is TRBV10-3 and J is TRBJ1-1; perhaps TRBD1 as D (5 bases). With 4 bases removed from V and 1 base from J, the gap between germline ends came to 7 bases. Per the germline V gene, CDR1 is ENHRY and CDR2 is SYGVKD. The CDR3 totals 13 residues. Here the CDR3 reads CAISAQENTEAFF. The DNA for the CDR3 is TGTGCCATCAGTGCACAGGAGAACACTGAAGCTTTCTTT.

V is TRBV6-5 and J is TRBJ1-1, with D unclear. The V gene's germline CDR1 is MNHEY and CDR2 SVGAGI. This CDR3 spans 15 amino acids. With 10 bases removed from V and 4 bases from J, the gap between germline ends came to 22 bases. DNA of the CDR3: TGTGCCACCCAAGCTAGCCTCGGGTCCGTCACTGAAGCTTTCTTT. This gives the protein CATQASLGSVTEAFF.

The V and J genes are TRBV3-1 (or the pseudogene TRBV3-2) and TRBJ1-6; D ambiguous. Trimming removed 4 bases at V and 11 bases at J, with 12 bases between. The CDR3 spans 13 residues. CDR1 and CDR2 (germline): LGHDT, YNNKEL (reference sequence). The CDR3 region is CASSPRPGTPLHF. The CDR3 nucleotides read TGTGCCAGCAGCCCCCGGCCGGGGACACCCCTCCACTTT.

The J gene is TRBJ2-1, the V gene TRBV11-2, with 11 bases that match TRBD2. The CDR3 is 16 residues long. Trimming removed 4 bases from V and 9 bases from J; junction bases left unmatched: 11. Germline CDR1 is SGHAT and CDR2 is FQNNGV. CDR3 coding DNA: TGTGCCAGCAGCTCGCTGAGACTAGCGGGGCAAGGTGAGCAGTTCTTC. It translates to CASSSLRLAGQGEQFF.

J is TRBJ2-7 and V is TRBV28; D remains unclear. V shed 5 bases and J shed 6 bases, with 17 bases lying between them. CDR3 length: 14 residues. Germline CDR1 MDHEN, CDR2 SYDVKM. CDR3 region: CASSPYGPQREQYF. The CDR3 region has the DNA TGTGCCAGCAGTCCTTACGGCCCCCAGCGCGAGCAGTACTTC.

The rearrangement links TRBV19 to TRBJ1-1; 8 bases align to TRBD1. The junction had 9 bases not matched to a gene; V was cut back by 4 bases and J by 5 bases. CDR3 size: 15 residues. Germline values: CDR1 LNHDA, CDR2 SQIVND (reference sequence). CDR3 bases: TGTGCCAGTAGTAGAGACACAGGGGGGCGGACTGAAGCTTTCTTT. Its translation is CASSRDTGGRTEAFF.